The T cell receptor beta chain under discussion was sequenced for a study of T cell changes during pregnancy in multiple sclerosis. The CDR3 spans 10 residues. Germline CDR1 reads MNHEY; CDR2 reads SVGAGI. With 6 bases removed from V and 6 bases from J, the gap between germline ends came to 5 bases. Generated by immunoSEQ multiplex PCR, the TCRdb table keeps only in-frame clones and is missing some. Of about 65,000 clones in the sample, around 94% are singletons; the top ten hold approximately 3%. The source is a female donor in good health, enrolled as a control in a pregnancy study. The sample consisted of CD8+ T cells from peripheral blood mononuclear cells, taken in the third trimester of pregnancy. This chain joins TRBV6-5 and TRBJ1-2, with D unclear. The CDR3 is CASSRDGYTF. Here the CDR3 DNA reads TGTGCCAGCAGCCGAGATGGCTACACCTTC.